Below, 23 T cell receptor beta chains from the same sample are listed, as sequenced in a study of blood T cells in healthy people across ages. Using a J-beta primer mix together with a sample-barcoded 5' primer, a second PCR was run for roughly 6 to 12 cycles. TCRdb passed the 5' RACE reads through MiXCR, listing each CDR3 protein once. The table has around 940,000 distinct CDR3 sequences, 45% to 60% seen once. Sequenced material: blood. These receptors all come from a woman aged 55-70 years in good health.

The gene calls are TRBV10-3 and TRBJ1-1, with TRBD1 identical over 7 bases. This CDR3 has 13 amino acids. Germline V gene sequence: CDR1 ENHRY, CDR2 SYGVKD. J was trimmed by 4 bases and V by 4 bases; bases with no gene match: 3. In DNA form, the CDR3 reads TGTGCCATCAGTGGAGCAGGGGGCACTGAAGCTTTCTTT. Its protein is CAISGAGGTEAFF.

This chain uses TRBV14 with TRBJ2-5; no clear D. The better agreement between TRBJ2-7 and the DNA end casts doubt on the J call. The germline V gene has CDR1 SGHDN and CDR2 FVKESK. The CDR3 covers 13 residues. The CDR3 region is CASSQSNGNEQYF. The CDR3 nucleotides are TGTGCCAGCAGCCAATCCAACGGTAACGAGCAGTACTTC.

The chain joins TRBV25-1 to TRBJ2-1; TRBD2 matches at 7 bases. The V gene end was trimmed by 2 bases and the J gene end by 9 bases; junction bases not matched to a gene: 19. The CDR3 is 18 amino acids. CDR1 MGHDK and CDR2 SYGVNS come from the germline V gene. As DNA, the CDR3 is TGTGCCAGCAGTGAAGGAGAGTATAGGACTAGATTCTTCAGTGAGCAGTTCTTC. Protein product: CASSEGEYRTRFFSEQFF.

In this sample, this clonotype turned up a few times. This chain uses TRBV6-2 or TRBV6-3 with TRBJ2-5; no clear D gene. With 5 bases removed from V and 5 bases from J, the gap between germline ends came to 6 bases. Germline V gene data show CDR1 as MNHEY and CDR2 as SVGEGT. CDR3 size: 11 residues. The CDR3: CASSIAETQYF. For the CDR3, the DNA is TGTGCCAGCAGTATCGCGGAGACCCAGTACTTC.

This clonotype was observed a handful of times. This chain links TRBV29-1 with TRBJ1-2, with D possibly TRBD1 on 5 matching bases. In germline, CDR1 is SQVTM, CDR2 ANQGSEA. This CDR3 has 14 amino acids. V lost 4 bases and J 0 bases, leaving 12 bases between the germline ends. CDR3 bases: TGCAGCGTTGGGGGGGGGTTAGCTAACTATGGCTACACCTTC. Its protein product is CSVGGGLANYGYTF.

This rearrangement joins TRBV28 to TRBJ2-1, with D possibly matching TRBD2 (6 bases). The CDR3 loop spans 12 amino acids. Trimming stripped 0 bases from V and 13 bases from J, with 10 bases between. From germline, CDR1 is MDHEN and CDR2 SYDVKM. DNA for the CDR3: TGTGCCAGCAGTTTATGGCGGGAAGATCAGTTCTTC. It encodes CASSLWREDQFF.

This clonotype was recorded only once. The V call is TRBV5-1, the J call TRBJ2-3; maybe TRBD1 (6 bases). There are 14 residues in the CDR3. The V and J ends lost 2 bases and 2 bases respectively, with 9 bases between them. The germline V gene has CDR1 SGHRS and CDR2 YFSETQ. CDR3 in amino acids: CASSFHRDTDTQYF. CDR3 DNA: TGCGCCAGCAGCTTTCACAGGGACACAGATACGCAGTATTTT.

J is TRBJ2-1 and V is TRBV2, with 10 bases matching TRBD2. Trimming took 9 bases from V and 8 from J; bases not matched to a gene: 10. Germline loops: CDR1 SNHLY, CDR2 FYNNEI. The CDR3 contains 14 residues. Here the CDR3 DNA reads TGTGCCAGTTCAGGGACTAGCGTCAGGGATGAGCAGTTCTTC. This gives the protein CASSGTSVRDEQFF.

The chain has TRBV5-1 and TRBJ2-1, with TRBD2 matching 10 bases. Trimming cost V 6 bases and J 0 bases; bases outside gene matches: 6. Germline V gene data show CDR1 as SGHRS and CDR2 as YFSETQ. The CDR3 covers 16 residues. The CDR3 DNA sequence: TGCGCCAGCAATCTACTAGCGGGGAGCTCCTACAATGAGCAGTTCTTC. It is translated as CASNLLAGSSYNEQFF.

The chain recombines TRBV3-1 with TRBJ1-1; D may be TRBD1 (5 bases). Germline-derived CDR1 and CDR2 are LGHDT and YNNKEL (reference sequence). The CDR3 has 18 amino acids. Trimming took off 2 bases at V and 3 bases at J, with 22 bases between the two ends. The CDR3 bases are TGTGCCAGCAGCCAACTCATCATTACCTTGGGGGGATACACTGAAGCTTTCTTT. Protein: CASSQLIITLGGYTEAFF.

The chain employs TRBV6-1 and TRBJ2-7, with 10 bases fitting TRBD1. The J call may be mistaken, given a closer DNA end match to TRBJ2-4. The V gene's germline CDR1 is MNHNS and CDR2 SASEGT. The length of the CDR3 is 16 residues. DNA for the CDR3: TGTGCCAGCATGGACAGGGGGGGCTTAGCCAAAAACATTCAGTACTTC. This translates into CASMDRGGLAKNIQYF.

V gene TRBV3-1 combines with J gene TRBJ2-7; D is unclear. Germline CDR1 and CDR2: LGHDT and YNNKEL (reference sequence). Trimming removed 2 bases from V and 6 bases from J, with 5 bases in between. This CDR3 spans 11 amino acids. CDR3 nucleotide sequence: TGTGCCAGCAGCCAACATCGCGAGCAGTACTTC. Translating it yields CASSQHREQYF.

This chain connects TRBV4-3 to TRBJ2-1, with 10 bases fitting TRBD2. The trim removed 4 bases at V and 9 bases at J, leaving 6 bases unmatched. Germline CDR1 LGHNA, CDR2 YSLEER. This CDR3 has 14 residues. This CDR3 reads CASSLAGGPGEQFF. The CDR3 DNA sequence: TGCGCCAGCAGCCTAGCGGGAGGCCCCGGTGAGCAGTTCTTC.

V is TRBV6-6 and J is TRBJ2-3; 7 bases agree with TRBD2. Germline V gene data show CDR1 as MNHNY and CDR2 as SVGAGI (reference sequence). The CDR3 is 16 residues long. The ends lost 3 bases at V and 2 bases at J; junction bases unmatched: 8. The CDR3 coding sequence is TGTGCCAGCAGTTATGGGCGGGAGAGGGCCACAGATACGCAGTATTTT. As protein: CASSYGRERATDTQYF.

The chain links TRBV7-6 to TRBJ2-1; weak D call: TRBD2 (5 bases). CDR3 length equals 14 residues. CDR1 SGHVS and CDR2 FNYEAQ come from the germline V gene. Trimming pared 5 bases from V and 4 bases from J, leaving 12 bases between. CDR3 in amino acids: CASSELTRYNEQFF. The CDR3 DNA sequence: TGTGCCAGCAGCGAACTTACTAGATACAATGAGCAGTTCTTC.

For the CDR3, the DNA is TGTGCCAGCAGCTTACCTAGAAAAATGGCCTTCACAGATACGCAGTATTTT. It encodes CASSLPRKMAFTDTQYF. The chain carries TRBV7-2 and TRBJ2-3; the D is unclear. There are 17 residues in the CDR3. V lost 2 bases, J lost 2 bases, and 17 bases lay in between. The germline V gene has CDR1 SGHTA and CDR2 FQGNSA.

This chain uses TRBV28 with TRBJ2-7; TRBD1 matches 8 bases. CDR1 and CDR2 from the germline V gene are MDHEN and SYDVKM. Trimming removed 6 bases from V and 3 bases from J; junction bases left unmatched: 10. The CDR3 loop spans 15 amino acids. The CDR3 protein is CASREETGTGYEQYF. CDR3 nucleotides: TGTGCCAGCAGGGAAGAGACAGGGACAGGCTACGAGCAGTACTTC.

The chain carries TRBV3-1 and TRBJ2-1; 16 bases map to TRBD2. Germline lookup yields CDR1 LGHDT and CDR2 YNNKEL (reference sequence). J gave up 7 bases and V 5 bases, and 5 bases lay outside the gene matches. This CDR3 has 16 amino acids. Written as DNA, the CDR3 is TGTGCCAGCAGCACGGGACTAGCGGGAGGGCCGAATGAGCAGTTCTTC. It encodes CASSTGLAGGPNEQFF.

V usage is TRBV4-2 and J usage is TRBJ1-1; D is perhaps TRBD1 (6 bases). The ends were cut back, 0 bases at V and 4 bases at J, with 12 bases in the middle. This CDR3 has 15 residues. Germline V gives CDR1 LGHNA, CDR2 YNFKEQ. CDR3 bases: TGTGCCAGCAGCCAAGATTCTGTCAGGGGCACTGAAGCTTTCTTT. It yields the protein CASSQDSVRGTEAFF.

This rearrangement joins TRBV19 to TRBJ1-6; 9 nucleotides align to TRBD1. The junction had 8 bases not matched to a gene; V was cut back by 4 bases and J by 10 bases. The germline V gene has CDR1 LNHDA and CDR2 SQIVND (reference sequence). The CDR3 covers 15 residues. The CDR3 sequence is CASSTTRDRESPLHF. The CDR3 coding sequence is TGTGCCAGTAGTACGACCCGGGACAGGGAATCACCCCTCCACTTT.

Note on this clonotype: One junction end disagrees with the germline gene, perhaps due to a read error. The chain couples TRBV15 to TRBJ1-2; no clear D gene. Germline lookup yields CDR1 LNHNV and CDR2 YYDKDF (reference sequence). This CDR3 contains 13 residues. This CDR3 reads CATSATANYGHTF. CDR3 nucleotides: TGTGCCACCAGCGCCACCGCTAACTATGGCCACACCTTC.

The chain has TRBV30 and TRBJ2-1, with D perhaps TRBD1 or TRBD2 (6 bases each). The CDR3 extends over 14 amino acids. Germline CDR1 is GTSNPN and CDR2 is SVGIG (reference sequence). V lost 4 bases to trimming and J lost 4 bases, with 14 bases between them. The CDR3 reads CAWMPRRGYNEQFF. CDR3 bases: TGTGCCTGGATGCCTCGGAGGGGGTACAATGAGCAGTTCTTC.

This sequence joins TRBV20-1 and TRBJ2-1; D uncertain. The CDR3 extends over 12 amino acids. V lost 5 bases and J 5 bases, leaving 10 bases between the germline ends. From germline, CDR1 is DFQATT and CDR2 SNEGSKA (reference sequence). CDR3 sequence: CSAGPRDNEQFF. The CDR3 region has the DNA TGCAGTGCTGGCCCCCGGGACAATGAGCAGTTCTTC.